This TCR beta chain was found in a study of CD8+ T cells in alopecia areata. Looked up from germline, CDR1 is MNHEY and CDR2 is SVGAGI. V was pared by 7 bases and J by 3 bases, with 13 bases between. The CDR3 runs 13 residues. Whole-study results and caveats: In patients, TCRs were shared less clearly than in mice, and HLA may possibly be involved. Scalp sample sequencing also detects resident alphabeta T cells of normal skin. A great number of expanded lesional clones endured in scalp and blood during tofacitinib.

RNA extraction and reverse transcription yielded cDNA as sequencing template. Sequenced by immunoSEQ multiplex PCR; TCRdb stores in-frame clones only, minus some. This sample has about 210,000 clones; more than 30% occur once, and the top ten carry almost 0.5%. Treatment meaning: oral pan-JAK inhibitor, 5-10 mg twice daily. This clone was counted between two and nine times. Its antigen is not known. The source is a human donor with alopecia areata. Material: CD4+ T cells sorted from blood, obtained at roughly week 30, from a patient treated with tofacitinib. The chain carries TRBV6-5 and TRBJ2-7; TRBD2 might be the D (6 bases). The CDR3 loop reads CASTAIGGYEQYF. The CDR3 DNA follows: TGTGCCAGCACCGCGATCGGGGGCTACGAGCAGTACTTC.